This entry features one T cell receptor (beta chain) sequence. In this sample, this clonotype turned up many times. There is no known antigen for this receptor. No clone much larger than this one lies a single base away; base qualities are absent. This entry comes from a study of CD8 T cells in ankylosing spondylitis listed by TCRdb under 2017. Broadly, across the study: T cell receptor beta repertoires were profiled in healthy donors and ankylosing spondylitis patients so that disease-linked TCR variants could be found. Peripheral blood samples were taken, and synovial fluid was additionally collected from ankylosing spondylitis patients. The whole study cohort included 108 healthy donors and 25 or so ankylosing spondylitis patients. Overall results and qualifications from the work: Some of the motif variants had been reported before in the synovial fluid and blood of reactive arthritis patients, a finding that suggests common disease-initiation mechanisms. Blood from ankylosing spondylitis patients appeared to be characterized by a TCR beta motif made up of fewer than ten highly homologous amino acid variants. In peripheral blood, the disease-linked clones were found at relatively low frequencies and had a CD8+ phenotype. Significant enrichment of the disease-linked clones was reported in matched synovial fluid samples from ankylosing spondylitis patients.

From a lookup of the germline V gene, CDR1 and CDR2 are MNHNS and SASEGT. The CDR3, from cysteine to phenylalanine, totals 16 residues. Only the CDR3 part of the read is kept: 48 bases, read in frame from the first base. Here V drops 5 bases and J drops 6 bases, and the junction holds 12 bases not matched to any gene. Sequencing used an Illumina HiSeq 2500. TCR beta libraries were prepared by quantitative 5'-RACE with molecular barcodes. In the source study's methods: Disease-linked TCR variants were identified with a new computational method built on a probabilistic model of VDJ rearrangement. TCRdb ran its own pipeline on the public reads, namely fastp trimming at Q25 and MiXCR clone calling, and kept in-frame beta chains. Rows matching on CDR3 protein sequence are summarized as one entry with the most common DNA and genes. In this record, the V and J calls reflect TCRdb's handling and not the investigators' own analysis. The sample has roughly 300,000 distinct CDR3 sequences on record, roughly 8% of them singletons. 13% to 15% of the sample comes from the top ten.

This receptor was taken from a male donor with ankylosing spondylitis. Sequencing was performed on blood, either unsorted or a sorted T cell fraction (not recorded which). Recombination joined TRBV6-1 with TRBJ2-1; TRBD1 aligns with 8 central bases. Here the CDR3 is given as CASSTEIGTGGNEQFF. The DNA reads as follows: TGTGCCAGCAGTACGGAAATCGGCACAGGGGGCAATGAGCAGTTCTTC.